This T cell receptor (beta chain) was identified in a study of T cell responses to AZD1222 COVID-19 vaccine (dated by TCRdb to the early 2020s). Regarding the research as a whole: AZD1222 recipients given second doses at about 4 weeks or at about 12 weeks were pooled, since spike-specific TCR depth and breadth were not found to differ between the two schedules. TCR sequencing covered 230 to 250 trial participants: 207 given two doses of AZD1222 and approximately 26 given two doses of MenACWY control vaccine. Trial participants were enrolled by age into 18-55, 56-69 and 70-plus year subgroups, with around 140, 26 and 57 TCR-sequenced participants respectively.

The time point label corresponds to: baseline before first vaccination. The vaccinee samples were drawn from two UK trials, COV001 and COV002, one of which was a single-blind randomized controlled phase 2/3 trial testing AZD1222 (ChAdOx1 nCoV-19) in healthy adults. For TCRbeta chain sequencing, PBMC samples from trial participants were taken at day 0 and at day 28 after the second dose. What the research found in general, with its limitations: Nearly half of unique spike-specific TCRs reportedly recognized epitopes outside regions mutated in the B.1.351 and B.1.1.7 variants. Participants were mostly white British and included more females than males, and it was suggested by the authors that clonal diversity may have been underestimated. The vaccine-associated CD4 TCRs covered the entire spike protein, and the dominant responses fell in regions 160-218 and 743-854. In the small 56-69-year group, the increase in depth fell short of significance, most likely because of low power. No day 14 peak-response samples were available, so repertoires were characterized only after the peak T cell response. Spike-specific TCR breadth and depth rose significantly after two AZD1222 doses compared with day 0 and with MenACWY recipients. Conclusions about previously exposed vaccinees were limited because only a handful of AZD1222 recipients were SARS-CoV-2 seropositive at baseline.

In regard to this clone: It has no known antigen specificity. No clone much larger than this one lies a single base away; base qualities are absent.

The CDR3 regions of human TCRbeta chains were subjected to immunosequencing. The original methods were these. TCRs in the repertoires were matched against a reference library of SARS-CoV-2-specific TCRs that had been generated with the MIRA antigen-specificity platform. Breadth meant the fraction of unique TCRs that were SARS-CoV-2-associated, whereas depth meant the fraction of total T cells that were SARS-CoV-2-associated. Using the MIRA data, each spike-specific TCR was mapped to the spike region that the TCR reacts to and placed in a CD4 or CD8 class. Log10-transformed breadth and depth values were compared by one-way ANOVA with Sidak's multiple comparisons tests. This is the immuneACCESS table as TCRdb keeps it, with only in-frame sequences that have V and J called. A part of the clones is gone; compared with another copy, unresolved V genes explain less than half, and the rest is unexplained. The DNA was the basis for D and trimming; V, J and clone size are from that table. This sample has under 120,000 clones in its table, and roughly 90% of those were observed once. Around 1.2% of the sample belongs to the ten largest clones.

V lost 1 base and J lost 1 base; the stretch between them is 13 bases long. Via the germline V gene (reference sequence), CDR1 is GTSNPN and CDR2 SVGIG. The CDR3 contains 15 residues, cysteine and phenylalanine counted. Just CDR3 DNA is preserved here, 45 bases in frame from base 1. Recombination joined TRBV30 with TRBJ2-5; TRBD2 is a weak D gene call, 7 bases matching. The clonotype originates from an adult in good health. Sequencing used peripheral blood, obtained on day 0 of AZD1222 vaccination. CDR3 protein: CAWSGRGGTQETQYF. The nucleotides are TGTGCCTGGAGTGGGAGGGGGGGGACCCAAGAGACCCAGTACTTC.